This section outlines one T cell receptor (beta chain) sequence together with its context. This entry belongs to a study of blood T cell repertoires in COVID-19. Study-wide context: Samples representing acute and convalescent COVID-19 were sourced from the United States, Italy and Spain. T cells, B-cell-depleted T cells, or PBMCs provided the cDNA or gDNA that served as material.

Original data processing: Estimation of nucleated cell counts was performed using reference gene primer amplification. The assay was immunoSEQ multiplex PCR, and TCRdb's table has in-frame clones only and misses some. The V and J calls and clone size come from that table; D and trimming were worked out from the DNA. Of about 76,000 clones listed, roughly 85% were seen once; the top ten hold roughly 9.1%. In Seattle, patients joined the study during active infection and were tracked longitudinally. This clonotype was sampled from a man aged 50 or older with COVID-19, enrolled during active disease. Material for sequencing was peripheral blood.

The CDR3 spells CASTSRSTDTQYF. DNA for the CDR3: TGTGCCAGCACCTCACGGAGCACAGATACGCAGTATTTT. The chain links TRBV13 to TRBJ2-3, with D hard to call. Germline loops: CDR1 PRHDT, CDR2 FYEKMQ (reference sequence). Trimming removed 7 bases at V and 0 bases at J, with 8 bases between. This CDR3 is 13 amino acids long.